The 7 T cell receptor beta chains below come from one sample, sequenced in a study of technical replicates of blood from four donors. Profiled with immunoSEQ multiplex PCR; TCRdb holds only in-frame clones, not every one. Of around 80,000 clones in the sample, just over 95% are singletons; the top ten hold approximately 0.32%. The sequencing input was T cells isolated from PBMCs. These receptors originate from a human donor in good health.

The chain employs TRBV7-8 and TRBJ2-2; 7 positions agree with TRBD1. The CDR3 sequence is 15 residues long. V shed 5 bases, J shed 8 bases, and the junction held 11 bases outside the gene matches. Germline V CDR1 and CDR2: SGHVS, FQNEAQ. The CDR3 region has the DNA TGTGCCAGCAGCGTACAATACAGGGGTGGAGGGGAGCTGTTTTTT. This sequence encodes CASSVQYRGGGELFF.

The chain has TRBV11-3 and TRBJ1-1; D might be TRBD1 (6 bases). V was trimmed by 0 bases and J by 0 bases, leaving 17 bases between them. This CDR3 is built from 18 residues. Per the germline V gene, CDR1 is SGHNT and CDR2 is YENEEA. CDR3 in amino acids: CASSLDGVLGQMNTEAFF. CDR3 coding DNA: TGTGCCAGCAGCTTAGATGGTGTCTTGGGACAAATGAACACTGAAGCTTTCTTT. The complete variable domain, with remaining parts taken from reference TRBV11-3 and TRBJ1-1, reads EAGVVQSPRYKIIEKKQPVAFWCNPISGHNTLYWYLQNLGQGPELLIRYENEEAVDDSQLPKDRFSAERLKGVDSTLKIQPAELGDSAVYLCASSLDGVLGQMNTEAFFGQGTRLTVV.

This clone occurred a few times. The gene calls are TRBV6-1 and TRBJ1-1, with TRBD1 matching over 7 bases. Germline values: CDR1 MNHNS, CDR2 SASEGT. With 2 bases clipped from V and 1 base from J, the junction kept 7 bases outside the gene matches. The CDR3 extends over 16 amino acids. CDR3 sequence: CASSELGRGTNTEAFF. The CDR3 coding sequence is TGTGCCAGCAGTGAATTGGGCAGGGGGACGAACACTGAAGCTTTCTTT.

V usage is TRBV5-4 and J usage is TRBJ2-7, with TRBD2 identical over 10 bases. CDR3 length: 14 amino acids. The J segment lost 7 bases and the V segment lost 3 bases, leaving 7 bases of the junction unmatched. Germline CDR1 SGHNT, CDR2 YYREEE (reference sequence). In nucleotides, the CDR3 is TGTGCCAGCAGCTCTCTAGCGGGGGAGGGGGAGCAGTACTTC. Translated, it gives CASSSLAGEGEQYF. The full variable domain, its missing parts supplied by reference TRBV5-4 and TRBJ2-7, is ETGVTQSPTHLIKTRGQQVTLRCSSQSGHNTVSWYQQALGQGPQFIFQYYREEENGRGNFPPRFSGLQFPNYSSELNVNALELDDSALYLCASSSLAGEGEQYFGPGTRLTVT.

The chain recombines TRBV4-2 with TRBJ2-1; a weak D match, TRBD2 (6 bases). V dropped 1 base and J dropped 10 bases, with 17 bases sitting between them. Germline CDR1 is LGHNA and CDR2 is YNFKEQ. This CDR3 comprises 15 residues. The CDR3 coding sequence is TGTGCCAGCAGCCAAGTACGGGAGTTAAGGGGCGAGCAGTTCTTC. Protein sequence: CASSQVRELRGEQFF.

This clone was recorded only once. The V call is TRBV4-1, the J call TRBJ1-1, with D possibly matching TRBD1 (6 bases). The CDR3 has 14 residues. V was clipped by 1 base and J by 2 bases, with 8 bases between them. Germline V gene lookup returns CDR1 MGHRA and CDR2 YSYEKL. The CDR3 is CASSQGQDNTEAFF. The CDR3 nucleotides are TGCGCCAGCAGCCAAGGACAGGATAACACTGAAGCTTTCTTT.

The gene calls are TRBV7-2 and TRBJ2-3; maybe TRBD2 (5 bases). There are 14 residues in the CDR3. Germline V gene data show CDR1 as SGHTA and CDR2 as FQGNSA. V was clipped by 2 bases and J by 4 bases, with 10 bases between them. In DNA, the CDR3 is TGTGCCAGCAGCTTACAGCGGTCCGCAGATACGCAGTATTTT. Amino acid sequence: CASSLQRSADTQYF.